This is a list of T cell receptor beta chains from one sample in a study of chemoradiotherapy in HPV16-positive cancers. Data came from immunoSEQ multiplex PCR; TCRdb stores just in-frame clones and leaves some out. The sample consists of several thousand clones, approximately 92% of them appearing once. The source material was tumor tissue, sampled from a patient who underwent chemoradiotherapy. Receptor source: a human donor with HPV-associated anogenital cancer. Both conserved end residues are part of each CDR3. The order of the fields is clone size, V gene, D gene, J gene, CDR3 protein, CDR3 DNA. D genes are given only for firm matches. Expanded clones get a size class; other rows say once, few or many, or leave the size out.

clone_size: NA
v_call: TRBV7-9
d_call: TRBD2
j_call: TRBJ2-5
cdr3_aa: CASTAGTTETQYF
cdr3_nt: TGTGCCAGCACCGCCGGGACTACAGAGACCCAGTACTTC

clone_size: NA
v_call: TRBV11-2
d_call: TRBD2
j_call: TRBJ2-3
cdr3_aa: CASSSWTSGSYRGDTQYF
cdr3_nt: TGTGCCAGCAGCTCGTGGACTAGCGGGAGTTACCGTGGAGATACGCAGTATTTT

clone_size: NA
v_call: TRBV6-1
d_call: NA
j_call: TRBJ1-4
cdr3_aa: CASKTDAEKLFF
cdr3_nt: TGTGCCAGCAAGACGGATGCAGAAAAACTGTTTTTT

clone_size: NA
v_call: TRBV5-4
d_call: NA
j_call: TRBJ2-7
cdr3_aa: CASSLRTGTNSYEQYF
cdr3_nt: TGTGCCAGCAGCTTGCGGACAGGGACTAACTCCTACGAGCAGTACTTC

clone_size: once
v_call: TRBV14
d_call: NA
j_call: TRBJ1-2
cdr3_aa: CASSQESGGGGYTF
cdr3_nt: TGTGCCAGCAGCCAAGAATCCGGGGGCGGAGGCTACACCTTC

clone_size: NA
v_call: TRBV29-1
d_call: TRBD2
j_call: TRBJ2-1
cdr3_aa: CSVSGLAGGNTYNEQFF
cdr3_nt: TGCAGCGTCTCCGGACTAGCGGGAGGGAACACCTACAATGAGCAGTTCTTC

clone_size: NA
v_call: TRBV27
d_call: NA
j_call: TRBJ2-2
cdr3_aa: CASSLQAGAGELFF
cdr3_nt: TGTGCCAGCAGTTTACAGGCGGGCGCCGGGGAGCTGTTTTTT

clone_size: NA
v_call: TRBV18
d_call: NA
j_call: TRBJ1-1
cdr3_aa: CASSRSEELNTEAFF
cdr3_nt: TGTGCCAGCTCACGTTCCGAAGAGCTGAACACTGAAGCTTTCTTT

clone_size: NA
v_call: TRBV10-1
d_call: NA
j_call: TRBJ1-2
cdr3_aa: CASSEREDYGYTF
cdr3_nt: TGCGCCAGCAGTGAGAGGGAGGACTATGGCTACACCTTC

clone_size: NA
v_call: TRBV28
d_call: NA
j_call: TRBJ1-2
cdr3_aa: CASRPRFEGITGYTF
cdr3_nt: TGTGCCAGCAGGCCTAGGTTTGAGGGGATTACGGGCTACACCTTC

clone_size: NA
v_call: TRBV7-9
d_call: NA
j_call: TRBJ1-2
cdr3_aa: CASSQTEGFHGYTF
cdr3_nt: TGTGCCAGCAGCCAAACGGAGGGGTTCCATGGCTACACCTTC

clone_size: NA
v_call: TRBV27
d_call: NA
j_call: TRBJ1-2
cdr3_aa: CASRLLGGGADYGYTF
cdr3_nt: TGTGCCAGCAGACTTTTAGGGGGGGGCGCAGACTATGGCTACACCTTC

clone_size: NA
v_call: TRBV2
d_call: TRBD2
j_call: TRBJ2-1
cdr3_aa: CASSAGLAGNEQFF
cdr3_nt: TGTGCCAGCAGTGCGGGACTAGCCGGCAATGAGCAGTTCTTC

clone_size: NA
v_call: TRBV13
d_call: TRBD2
j_call: TRBJ2-1
cdr3_aa: CASSLSGGGSYNEQFF
cdr3_nt: TGTGCCAGCAGCTTGAGTGGCGGGGGATCCTACAATGAGCAGTTCTTC

clone_size: NA
v_call: TRBV27
d_call: NA
j_call: TRBJ2-2
cdr3_aa: CASSLFSGASATGELFF
cdr3_nt: TGTGCCAGCAGTTTATTTTCAGGGGCAAGTGCCACCGGGGAGCTGTTTTTT

clone_size: NA
v_call: TRBV4-1
d_call: NA
j_call: TRBJ1-2
cdr3_aa: CASFQGYTF
cdr3_nt: TGCGCCAGCTTTCAGGGCTACACCTTC

clone_size: NA
v_call: TRBV9
d_call: NA
j_call: TRBJ2-1
cdr3_aa: CASSGLDSSYNEQFF
cdr3_nt: TGTGCCAGCAGTGGCCTCGATAGCTCCTACAATGAGCAGTTCTTC

clone_size: NA
v_call: TRBV2
d_call: TRBD1
j_call: TRBJ1-1
cdr3_aa: CASTPDRGWTEAFF
cdr3_nt: TGTGCCAGCACCCCGGACAGGGGTTGGACTGAAGCTTTCTTT

clone_size: NA
v_call: TRBV7-9
d_call: NA
j_call: TRBJ2-1
cdr3_aa: CASSFPWDEQFF
cdr3_nt: TGTGCCAGCAGCTTTCCGTGGGATGAGCAGTTCTTC

clone_size: NA
v_call: TRBV11-1
d_call: TRBD2
j_call: TRBJ2-4
cdr3_aa: CASSIPSGLAKNIQYF
cdr3_nt: TGTGCCAGCAGCATCCCTAGCGGTCTAGCCAAAAACATTCAGTACTTC